This TCR beta chain is from a study of blood T cell repertoires in COVID-19. Study background: PBMCs, B-cell-depleted T cells, or T cells were the source of the cDNA or gDNA that made up the material.

The germline V gene encodes CDR1 PRHDT and CDR2 FYEKMQ (reference sequence). The CDR3 sequence is 13 residues long. V gave up 8 bases and J gave up 3 bases, with 8 bases separating them. Authors' data handling: Amplified reference gene primers provided the basis for estimating nucleated cell counts. TCRdb's copy holds only in-frame clones and misses some; the assay was immunoSEQ multiplex PCR. V, J and clone size are taken as reported in that table, and D and trimming were inferred from the DNA itself. The data hold some 200,000 clones, with about three quarters observed a single time. This clone was counted a single time.

The chain is built from TRBV13 and TRBJ2-6; D is unresolved. The TCR comes from a woman between 65 and 79 years old with acute or convalescent COVID-19. Sequenced: peripheral blood. CDR3 sequence (DNA): TGTGCCAGCGGGCCATTTGGGGCCAACGTCCTGACTTTC. This encodes CASGPFGANVLTF.